The sequence of this T cell receptor (beta chain) was determined in a study of identical twins. Findings and limits, study-wide: For out-of-frame beta sequences, excess twin sharing was weaker.

Between the trimmed V and J ends, which lost 1 base and 0 bases, there was a span of 8 bases. CDR3 length: 15 amino acids. A single record per CDR3 protein comes from TCRdb applying MiXCR to the 5' RACE reads. The table lists roughly 480,000 distinct CDR3 sequences, about 24% of them singletons. This clonotype has a handful of counts. Its antigen is unknown. These data were also filed under a second study, of T cells expressing NK-cell markers. That publication notes: Among the experiments, several used an anti-gamma-delta TCR antibody to restrict sorting to alpha-beta TCR T cells.

The sample comprised CD4+ T cells sorted from blood. This chain links TRBV12-3 or TRBV12-4 with TRBJ2-3; D is uncertain. The sequence was collected from a young woman in good health. CDR3: CASSLDPYSTDTQYF. CDR3 DNA: TGTGCCAGCAGTTTAGACCCCTATAGCACAGATACGCAGTATTTT.